The T cell receptor (beta chain) under discussion was sequenced for a study of blood T cell repertoires in COVID-19. Study summary: Italy, Spain and the United States were the sources of the convalescent and acute COVID-19 samples. PBMCs, B-cell-depleted T cells, or T cells were the source of the cDNA or gDNA that made up the material.

This CDR3 is built from 13 residues. Germline loops: CDR1 MNHNY, CDR2 SVGAGI (reference sequence). Deletions cut 6 bases from V and 8 bases from J, with 16 bases between. In the source study's methods: Nucleated cell counts were estimated from reference gene primer amplification. The assay was immunoSEQ multiplex PCR, and TCRdb's table has in-frame clones only and misses some. V and J calls and clone size come straight from that table; D and trimming were deduced from the DNA. Among under 300,000 clones listed, 86% were seen once. This sequence originates from a man of 80 years or more with acute or convalescent COVID-19. This chain links TRBV6-6 with TRBJ1-2; TRBD1 might be the D (5 bases). The sample consisted of peripheral blood. CDR3 loop: CASSLGGALGYTF. DNA for the CDR3: TGTGCCAGCAGCCTGGGGGGTGCCCTAGGCTACACCTTC.